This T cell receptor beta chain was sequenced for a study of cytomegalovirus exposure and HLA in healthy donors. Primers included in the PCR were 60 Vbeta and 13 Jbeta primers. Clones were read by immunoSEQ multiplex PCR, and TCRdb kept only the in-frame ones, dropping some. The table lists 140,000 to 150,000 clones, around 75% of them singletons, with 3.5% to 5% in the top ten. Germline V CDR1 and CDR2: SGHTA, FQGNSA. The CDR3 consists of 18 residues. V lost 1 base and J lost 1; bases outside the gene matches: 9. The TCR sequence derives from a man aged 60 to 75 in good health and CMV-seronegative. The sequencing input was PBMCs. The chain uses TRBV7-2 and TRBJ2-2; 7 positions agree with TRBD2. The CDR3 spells CASSLVNSGPMNTGELFF. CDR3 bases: TGTGCCAGCAGCTTAGTTAATAGCGGGCCGATGAACACCGGGGAGCTGTTTTTT.